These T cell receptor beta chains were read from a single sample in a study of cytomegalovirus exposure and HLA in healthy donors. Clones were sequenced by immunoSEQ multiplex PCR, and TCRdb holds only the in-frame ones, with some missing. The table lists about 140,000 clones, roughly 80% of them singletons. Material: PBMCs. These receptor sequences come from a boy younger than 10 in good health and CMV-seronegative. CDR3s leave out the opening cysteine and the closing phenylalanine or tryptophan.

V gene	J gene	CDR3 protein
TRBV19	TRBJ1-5	ASSIDRVQPQH
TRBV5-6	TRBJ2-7	ASSPGTSGYEQY
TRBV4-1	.	ASSQLPYEQY
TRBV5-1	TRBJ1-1	ASSLEGETEAF
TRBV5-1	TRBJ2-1	ASSQGKSSYNEQF
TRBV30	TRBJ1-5	AWSVVQGNQPQH
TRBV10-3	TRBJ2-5	AISEGLPTQGTQY
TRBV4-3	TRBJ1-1	ASSQVSRDGLSF
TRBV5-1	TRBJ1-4	ASSLEQGAEKLF
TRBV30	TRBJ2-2	AWSGVLGSGELF
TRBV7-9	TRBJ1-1	ASSFRPGFLGTAEAF
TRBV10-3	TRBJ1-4	AISESQGNEKLF